Shown below are 31 T cell receptor beta chains from a single sample sequenced in a study of neurological immune-mediated disorders. A single record per CDR3 protein comes from TCRdb applying MiXCR to the 5' RACE reads. The data show 130,000 or so distinct CDR3 sequences, with approximately 3.2% seen just once and 1.3% held by the top ten. Source material: PBMCs. These TCRs come from a woman aged 30 to 39 with multiple sclerosis.

The genes are TRBV5-5 and TRBJ2-5; the D is unclear. Trimming shortened V by 2 bases and J by 0 bases, and 5 bases separated the two germline ends. Germline V gene sequence: CDR1 SGHKS, CDR2 YYEKEE (reference sequence). The CDR3 spans 13 residues. CDR3 residues: CASSFWDQETQYF. As DNA, the CDR3 is TGTGCCAGCAGCTTCTGGGACCAAGAGACCCAGTACTTC. Looking up the rest from reference TRBV5-5 and TRBJ2-5 gives the full variable domain: DAGVTQSPTHLIKTRGQQVTLRCSPISGHKSVSWYQQVLGQGPQFIFQYYEKEERGRGNFPDRFSARQFPNYSSELNVNALLLGDSALYLCASSFWDQETQYFGPGTRLLVL.

This clonotype was detected many times. This sequence joins TRBV5-1 and TRBJ1-1; no firm D call. The germline CDR1 and CDR2 sequences are SGHRS and YFSETQ. The CDR3 runs to 13 residues. The V end was cut by 2 bases, the J end by 4 bases, with 9 bases between. CDR3 sequence (DNA): TGCGCCAGCAGCTTCAGAGTTCGCACTGAAGCTTTCTTT. As protein: CASSFRVRTEAFF. Full variable domain (missing parts from reference TRBV5-1 and TRBJ1-1): KAGVTQTPRYLIKTRGQQVTLSCSPISGHRSVSWYQQTPGQGLQFLFEYFSETQRNKGNFPGRFSGRQFSNSRSEMNVSTLELGDSALYLCASSFRVRTEAFFGQGTRLTVV.

This clonotype was detected ten times or more. The chain joins TRBV6-2 or TRBV6-3 to TRBJ2-1, with 8 bases that match TRBD2. The CDR3 consists of 15 residues. The germline V gene encodes CDR1 MNHEY and CDR2 SVGEGT. V trimming: 10 bases; J trimming: 5 bases; junction bases outside the gene matches: 13. The CDR3 nucleotides read TGTGCCACAACGTTTAGCGGGAACAGGCACAATGAGCAGTTCTTC. It is translated as CATTFSGNRHNEQFF.

This clonotype was detected many times. The CDR3 nucleotides read TGTGCCAGCAGCTTGAGGGACAGGCTTGAGCAGTTCTTC. This codes for CASSLRDRLEQFF. J is TRBJ2-1 and V is TRBV7-9; 8 bases map to TRBD1. The V gene end was trimmed by 3 bases and the J gene end by 9 bases; junction bases not matched to a gene: 4. CDR1 is SEHNR, CDR2 FQNEAQ, per germline (reference sequence). CDR3 size: 13 residues.

This clonotype was seen many times. The J gene is TRBJ2-3, the V gene TRBV12-3 or TRBV12-4, with TRBD2 matching over 10 bases. Unmatched junction bases numbered 2, after V lost 5 bases and J lost 0 bases. The CDR3 contains 15 residues. DNA for the CDR3: TGTGCCAGCAGTAGGACTAGCGGAAGCACAGATACGCAGTATTTT. This translates into CASSRTSGSTDTQYF.

With regard to this clonotype: A much larger clone lies one base from this, so it may be a read error. The chain employs TRBV6-5 and TRBJ2-3; 11 bases are a match to TRBD2. CDR3 length: 16 amino acids. V lost 5 bases to trimming and J lost 6 bases; unmatched junction nucleotides: 10. Germline lookup yields CDR1 MNHEY and CDR2 SVGAGI. CDR3 nucleotides: TGTGCCAGCAGTGGGAATAGCGGGAGGGCGATTGATACGCAGTATTTT. The encoded protein is CASSGNSGRAIDTQYF.

This clonotype came up many times. V usage is TRBV7-2 and J usage is TRBJ1-2; D ambiguous. The CDR3 sequence is 14 residues long. The germline gives CDR1 SGHTA, CDR2 FQGNSA. Trimming removed 5 bases from V and 5 bases from J, with 15 bases in between. The CDR3 bases are TGTGCCAGCAGCCCCGCGGCGGCAGTATATGGCTACACCTTC. As protein: CASSPAAAVYGYTF.

This chain connects TRBV6-6 to TRBJ2-3; D is possibly TRBD1 (6 bases). V shed 4 bases and J shed 3 bases, with 14 bases lying between them. The germline V gene has CDR1 MNHNY and CDR2 SVGAGI (reference sequence). This CDR3 has 15 residues. The CDR3 loop reads CASSLGWGQTDTQYF. The DNA of the CDR3 is TGTGCCAGCAGTTTAGGATGGGGGCAGACAGATACGCAGTATTTT.

The gene calls are TRBV12-2 and TRBJ2-7; TRBD1 is taken as the D call from the table, unchecked against the DNA. TRBV12-2 corresponds to a pseudogene. This CDR3 region has 16 residues. The CDR3 nucleotides are TGTGCAAGTCGCTTAGAGTTCGACAGGGAATCACCCGAGCAGTACTTC. Residues: CASRLEFDRESPEQYF.

This clonotype has a count of ten or more. This sequence joins TRBV20-1 and TRBJ1-2, with 8 bases that match TRBD1. This CDR3 has 14 amino acids. Germline CDR1 DFQATT, CDR2 SNEGSKA (reference sequence). With V trimmed by 1 base and J by 3 bases, 4 bases remained unmatched. The CDR3 region is CSARGMTGDYGYTF. DNA for the CDR3: TGCAGTGCTAGAGGAATGACAGGGGACTATGGCTACACCTTC.

This clonotype was counted ten times or more. This sequence joins TRBV5-1 and TRBJ1-2; the D gene is possibly TRBD1 (6 bases). The CDR3 runs to 14 residues. In germline, CDR1 is SGHRS, CDR2 YFSETQ. Trimming removed 4 bases from V and 4 bases from J, with 14 bases in between. This CDR3 reads CASSTTGHLYGYTF. The CDR3 DNA sequence: TGCGCCAGCAGCACAACAGGGCACCTCTATGGCTACACCTTC. Drawing the rest from reference TRBV5-1 and TRBJ1-2, the complete variable domain is KAGVTQTPRYLIKTRGQQVTLSCSPISGHRSVSWYQQTPGQGLQFLFEYFSETQRNKGNFPGRFSGRQFSNSRSEMNVSTLELGDSALYLCASSTTGHLYGYTFGSGTRLTVV.

This clonotype was seen many times. This chain connects TRBV28 to TRBJ2-7; D uncertain. The CDR3 runs to 15 residues. Between the trimmed V and J ends, which lost 3 bases and 7 bases, there was a span of 19 bases. Germline assignment: CDR1 MDHEN and CDR2 SYDVKM. The CDR3 DNA reads as TGTGCCAGCAGTTTTTGGCAGGCGAAGAATGGGGAGCAGTACTTC. It specifies CASSFWQAKNGEQYF.

This clonotype was recorded at least ten times. V is TRBV29-1 and J is TRBJ2-6; weak D call: TRBD1 (5 bases). CDR1 SQVTM and CDR2 ANQGSEA come from the germline V gene. This CDR3 is built from 15 residues. V was clipped by 4 bases and J by 2 bases, with 12 bases between them. This CDR3 reads CSVAEGAPGANVLTF. The CDR3 bases are TGCAGCGTTGCGGAAGGGGCGCCTGGGGCCAACGTCCTGACTTTC.

This clonotype showed up many times. This rearrangement joins TRBV6-6 to TRBJ1-2, with 7 nucleotides matching TRBD1. CDR3 size: 15 residues. Losses at the gene ends were 5 bases for V and 6 bases for J; bases not matched to a gene: 12. Germline assignment: CDR1 MNHNY and CDR2 SVGAGI (reference sequence). The CDR3 DNA is TGTGCCAGCAGTAAGACAGGGAGGTCCTCCGATGGCTACACCTTC. Its protein product is CASSKTGRSSDGYTF.

In its sample, this clonotype was seen many times. V is TRBV20-1 and J is TRBJ1-2, with 7 bases identical to TRBD1. With V trimmed by 1 base and J by 2 bases, 10 bases remained unmatched. The CDR3 spans 16 residues. Germline assignment: CDR1 DFQATT and CDR2 SNEGSKA (reference sequence). CDR3 nucleotides: TGCAGTGCTAGAGGTCAGGGACAGCGAGGGAACTATGGCTACACCTTC. It encodes CSARGQGQRGNYGYTF.

This clonotype appeared a few times. A much bigger clone sits one base away, suggesting this may be a read error. V usage is TRBV20-1 and J usage is TRBJ2-6, with D possibly being TRBD1 (5 bases). There are 13 residues in the CDR3. Per germline, CDR1 DFQATT and CDR2 SNEGSKA (reference sequence). The CDR3 region has the DNA TGCAGTGCTAGACCCACTGGGGCCAAAGTCCTGACTTTC. Translated: CSARPTGAKVLTF.

The V gene is TRBV7-2, the J gene TRBJ2-7, with 8 bases lining up with TRBD2. J was trimmed by 2 bases and V by 1 base; bases with no gene match: 1. The CDR3 runs 14 residues. The germline V gene encodes CDR1 SGHTA and CDR2 FQGNSA. CDR3 protein: CASSLGAGAYEQYF. For the CDR3, the DNA is TGTGCCAGCAGCTTAGGAGCGGGAGCCTACGAGCAGTACTTC.

This clonotype occurred many times. The V gene is TRBV18, the J gene TRBJ2-7; 9 bases match TRBD1. CDR1 and CDR2 from the germline V gene are KGHSH and LQKENI. CDR3 length: 14 residues. Losses at the gene ends were 3 bases for V and 5 bases for J; bases not matched to a gene: 5. CDR3 in DNA: TGTGCCAGCTCACCGTTGGGACAGGGTGACGAGCAGTACTTC. This translates into CASSPLGQGDEQYF.

This clonotype has a count of ten or more. This chain joins TRBV7-9 and TRBJ1-4; D is unresolved. V lost 2 bases and J lost 0, with 7 bases in between. CDR1 is SEHNR and CDR2 is FQNEAQ in the germline V gene (reference sequence). This CDR3 has 15 amino acids. The CDR3 protein is CASSLTDATNEKLFF. In DNA form, the CDR3 reads TGTGCCAGCAGCTTAACGGACGCAACTAATGAAAAACTGTTTTTT.

This clonotype occurred many times. The rearrangement links TRBV3-1 to TRBJ1-5; D not resolved. Germline loops: CDR1 LGHDT, CDR2 YNNKEL (reference sequence). This CDR3 is built from 12 residues. Trimming cost V 4 bases and J 8 bases, with 9 bases left between them. This CDR3 reads CASSRGAEPQHF. The CDR3 DNA sequence: TGTGCCAGCAGCCGCGGCGCCGAGCCCCAGCATTTT.

This clonotype appeared many times. The chain combines TRBV29-1 with TRBJ1-2, with D hard to call. Germline V gene sequence: CDR1 SQVTM, CDR2 ANQGSEA. The V end was cut by 3 bases, the J end by 3 bases, with 8 bases between. The CDR3 is made up of 12 amino acids. Here the CDR3 reads CSVDQSDYGYTF. The DNA for the CDR3 is TGCAGCGTTGATCAGTCAGACTATGGCTACACCTTC.

The sample holds many counts of this clonotype. The chain employs TRBV11-2 and TRBJ1-1; TRBD1 agrees at 10 bases. This CDR3 has 14 residues. The J segment lost 6 bases and the V segment lost 0 bases, leaving 1 base of the junction unmatched. From germline, CDR1 is SGHAT and CDR2 FQNNGV. The CDR3 is CASSLEGTGAEAFF. The CDR3 nucleotides read TGTGCCAGCAGCTTAGAAGGGACAGGGGCTGAAGCTTTCTTT.

In this sample, this clonotype turned up many times. The genes are TRBV15 and TRBJ1-1; D uncertain. The CDR3 covers 13 residues. CDR1 LNHNV and CDR2 YYDKDF come from the germline V gene (reference sequence). Deletions cut 5 bases from V and 10 bases from J, with 17 bases between. CDR3 loop: CATSASKESRAFF. The CDR3 coding sequence is TGTGCCACCAGCGCTTCGAAGGAATCCAGAGCTTTCTTT. The full variable domain, rest sourced from reference TRBV15 and TRBJ1-1, is DAMVIQNPRYQVTQFGKPVTLSCSQTLNHNVMYWYQQKSSQAPKLLFHYYDKDFNNEADTPDNFQSRRPNTSFCFLDIRSPGLGDTAMYLCATSASKESRAFFGQGTRLTVV.

This clonotype has more than one count but fewer than ten. The chain employs TRBV6-5 and TRBJ2-3; D remains ambiguous. Per germline, CDR1 MNHEY and CDR2 SVGAGI. CDR3 size: 15 residues. Trimming took off 0 bases at V and 6 bases at J, with 13 bases between the two ends. The DNA of the CDR3 is TGTGCCAGCAGTTACTCCCCGACTGCGAAGGATACGCAGTATTTT. It yields the protein CASSYSPTAKDTQYF.

This clonotype was seen ten or more times. The chain employs TRBV12-3 or TRBV12-4 and TRBJ2-1, with D perhaps being TRBD1 or TRBD2 (5 bases each). Between the trimmed V and J ends, which lost 4 bases and 6 bases, there was a span of 10 bases. The CDR3 contains 13 residues. In DNA form, the CDR3 reads TGTGCCAGCAGTTCCTGGGACCGCAATGAGCAGTTCTTC. Residues: CASSSWDRNEQFF.

CDR3 nucleotide sequence: TGTGCCAGCAGTCTCGGACCGCCTCAGGAAGCTTTCTTT. This gives the protein CASSLGPPQEAFF. The V gene is TRBV12-3 or TRBV12-4, the J gene TRBJ1-1; unclear D gene. Trimming left V 5 bases short and J 8 bases short, with 15 bases between. The CDR3 loop spans 13 amino acids.

This clonotype was observed many times. The chain has TRBV7-6 and TRBJ2-7, with D perhaps TRBD1 (6 bases). Germline loops: CDR1 SGHVS, CDR2 FNYEAQ. V shed 5 bases and J shed 3 bases, with 8 bases lying between them. The CDR3 has 12 amino acids. CDR3 DNA: TGTGCCAGCAGCACAGGGTTCTACGAGCAGTACTTC. This codes for CASSTGFYEQYF.

There are many counts of this clonotype. The chain links TRBV6-5 to TRBJ2-7; D is perhaps TRBD2 (6 bases). V gave up 4 bases and J gave up 9 bases, with 16 bases separating them. Germline CDR1 and CDR2: MNHEY and SVGAGI. The CDR3 totals 13 residues. CDR3 bases: TGTGCCAGCAGTTCGGGACTGGCAGCAGTGCAGTACTTC. Its protein is CASSSGLAAVQYF.

The sample holds many counts of this clonotype. This rearrangement joins TRBV5-1 to TRBJ2-7; the match to TRBD1 covers 7 bases. This CDR3 contains 14 residues. The germline V gene has CDR1 SGHRS and CDR2 YFSETQ. V was pared by 0 bases and J by 4 bases, with 4 bases of the junction left unmatched. The CDR3 DNA reads as TGCGCCAGCAGCTTGGGGGACAGTAGGTACGAGCAGTACTTC. It specifies CASSLGDSRYEQYF.

This clonotype was seen at least ten times. The chain couples TRBV20-1 to TRBJ1-1, with a tentative D call TRBD1 (5 bases). Germline values: CDR1 DFQATT, CDR2 SNEGSKA (reference sequence). Trimming took off 7 bases at V and 2 bases at J, with 11 bases between the two ends. The CDR3 loop spans 12 amino acids. CDR3 bases: TGCAGTGGGCAGGGTCCAAACACTGAAGCTTTCTTT. It translates to CSGQGPNTEAFF.

At least ten counts were recorded for this clonotype. This chain connects TRBV7-2 to TRBJ2-5, with D tentatively TRBD1 (5 bases). Germline lookup yields CDR1 SGHTA and CDR2 FQGNSA. The CDR3 is 16 amino acids. With 5 bases removed from V and 1 base from J, the gap between germline ends came to 17 bases. CDR3 nucleotides: TGTGCCAGCAGCACCTTCACAGGCGAACTCCAAGAGACCCAGTACTTC. Its translation: CASSTFTGELQETQYF.